The 32 T cell receptor beta chains listed next were all sequenced from one sample in a study of healthy donors' naive CD4 and CD8 T cells. TCR libraries were built from around 0.45 ug of total RNA by linear amplification. A single record per CDR3 protein comes from TCRdb applying MiXCR to the reads. The sample has 200,000 or so distinct CDR3 sequences, around 74% seen once; the top ten hold approximately 2.5%. Material: naive CD4+ and CD8+ T cells sorted from blood, pooled from several donors. The origin of the receptors is a pool of human donors in good health; the sample pools cells from several healthy donors.

This chain links TRBV27 with TRBJ2-7, with D tentatively TRBD2 (6 bases). The CDR3 runs 13 residues. Looked up from germline, CDR1 is MNHEY and CDR2 is SMNVEV (reference sequence). Trimming removed 5 bases from V and 5 bases from J, with 13 bases in between. This CDR3 reads CASSTGGSDEQYF. The CDR3 coding sequence is TGTGCCAGCAGTACCGGGGGTTCCGACGAGCAGTACTTC.

The table lists this clonotype with a few counts. The chain couples TRBV27 to TRBJ1-1; D not resolved. The CDR3 has 13 residues. The germline V gene encodes CDR1 MNHEY and CDR2 SMNVEV (reference sequence). V lost 2 bases, J lost 3 bases, and 7 bases lay in between. CDR3 bases: TGTGCCAGCAGTTTACGAGAACACACTGAAGCTTTCTTT. It codes for CASSLREHTEAFF.

CDR3 coding DNA: TGTGCCAGCAGCTCCTTTACTAGCAACAATGAGCAGTTCTTC. Its translation: CASSSFTSNNEQFF. V and J are TRBV7-9 and TRBJ2-1; D possibly corresponds to TRBD2 (6 bases). Per the germline V gene, CDR1 is SEHNR and CDR2 is FQNEAQ (reference sequence). V gave up 4 bases and J gave up 5 bases, with 12 bases separating them. This CDR3 is built from 14 residues.

The chain links TRBV19 to TRBJ2-1; 7 nucleotides agree with TRBD2. V was clipped by 9 bases and J by 4 bases; unmatched bases: 6. The CDR3 consists of 13 residues. CDR1 is LNHDA, CDR2 SQIVND, per germline (reference sequence). The CDR3 is CASASGRYNEQFF. CDR3 DNA sequence: TGTGCCAGCGCTAGCGGTCGATACAATGAGCAGTTCTTC.

The J gene is TRBJ2-7, the V gene TRBV6-2 or TRBV6-3; 7 nucleotides match TRBD1. The CDR3 is 16 residues long. With V trimmed by 6 bases and J by 0 bases, 11 bases remained unmatched. Per germline, CDR1 MNHEY and CDR2 SVGEGT. The CDR3 region is CASSPITGVDSYEQYF. The DNA of the CDR3 is TGTGCCAGCAGCCCGATCACAGGGGTTGACTCCTACGAGCAGTACTTC.

This chain uses TRBV7-8 with TRBJ2-1; TRBD2 agrees at 7 bases. The ends lost 5 bases at V and 7 bases at J; junction bases unmatched: 5. The CDR3 contains 13 residues. Germline V CDR1 and CDR2: SGHVS, FQNEAQ. This CDR3 reads CASSMWEGNEQFF. CDR3 nucleotide sequence: TGTGCCAGCAGCATGTGGGAGGGTAATGAGCAGTTCTTC.

J is TRBJ1-2 and V is TRBV29-1, with D unclear. CDR1 is SQVTM and CDR2 is ANQGSEA in the germline V gene. CDR3 length: 12 residues. Deletions cut 4 bases from V and 6 bases from J, with 12 bases between. The DNA for the CDR3 is TGCAGCGTTGGCACCATATTAGATGGCTACACCTTC. Protein product: CSVGTILDGYTF.

The chain uses TRBV6-5 and TRBJ1-6, with no clear D. Trimming took 6 bases from V and 10 from J, leaving 13 bases between them. The CDR3 runs 13 residues. Germline V gene data show CDR1 as MNHEY and CDR2 as SVGAGI. The CDR3 nucleotides read TGTGCCAGCAGCTACGTGTCGGGGTCACCCCTCCACTTT. Translation gives CASSYVSGSPLHF.

The chain employs TRBV24-1 and TRBJ1-5; D remains unclear. This CDR3 comprises 13 residues. The V gene lost 0 bases and the J gene lost 6 bases, with 5 bases spanning the gap. Germline CDR1 KGHDR, CDR2 SFDVKD. DNA for the CDR3: TGTGCCACCAGTGATTTGCCCTTTCAGCCCCAGCATTTT. Its translation: CATSDLPFQPQHF.

This clonotype was found a few times. V and J are TRBV19 and TRBJ1-1, with TRBD1 matching over 8 bases. The CDR3 contains 15 residues. Germline CDR1 and CDR2: LNHDA and SQIVND (reference sequence). V lost 5 bases and J lost 1; bases outside the gene matches: 6. Here the CDR3 reads CASSAEGQANTEAFF. DNA for the CDR3: TGTGCCAGTAGTGCCGAGGGACAGGCGAACACTGAAGCTTTCTTT.

The chain combines TRBV6-5 with TRBJ1-1; no clear D gene. CDR1 MNHEY and CDR2 SVGAGI come from the germline V gene. Between the trimmed V and J ends, which lost 5 bases and 2 bases, there was a span of 9 bases. This CDR3 region has 13 residues. The DNA for the CDR3 is TGTGCCAGCAGTAACCAGCTAAACACTGAAGCTTTCTTT. Translation: CASSNQLNTEAFF.

This chain uses TRBV5-1 with TRBJ2-7; D possibly uses TRBD1 or TRBD2 (5 bases each). The V end lost 4 bases, the J end lost 6 bases, and 11 bases lay between the germline ends. The CDR3 covers 12 residues. The germline CDR1 and CDR2 sequences are SGHRS and YFSETQ. For the CDR3, the DNA is TGCGCCAGCAGCCCCGGGACGGCCGAGCAGTACTTC. It is translated as CASSPGTAEQYF.

This rearrangement joins TRBV19 to TRBJ1-1; 7 nucleotides align to TRBD1. Losses at the gene ends were 9 bases for V and 5 bases for J; bases not matched to a gene: 9. The germline V gene encodes CDR1 LNHDA and CDR2 SQIVND (reference sequence). The CDR3 consists of 13 residues. As DNA, the CDR3 is TGTGCCAGGGAACAGGGGAAGGAGACTGAAGCTTTCTTT. Translated: CAREQGKETEAFF.

Only one count was recorded for this clonotype. The chain couples TRBV29-1 to TRBJ1-1; TRBD1 might be the D (5 bases). Trimming cost V 6 bases and J 10 bases, with 24 bases left between them. Germline CDR1 and CDR2: SQVTM and ANQGSEA. The CDR3 runs to 14 residues. The CDR3 sequence: CSVPGTRLGVGAFF. For the CDR3, the DNA is TGCAGCGTCCCCGGGACTCGGCTAGGGGTCGGAGCTTTCTTT.

CDR3 residues: CASREWGSYGYTF. CDR3 bases: TGTGCCAGTAGAGAGTGGGGTAGCTATGGCTACACCTTC. This chain joins TRBV19 and TRBJ1-2, with D uncertain. CDR3 length: 13 amino acids. From germline, CDR1 is LNHDA and CDR2 SQIVND (reference sequence). V lost 6 bases and J 4 bases, leaving 12 bases between the germline ends. Variable domain in full (rest from reference TRBV19 and TRBJ1-2): DGGITQSPKYLFRKEGQNVTLSCEQNLNHDAMYWYRQDPGQGLRLIYYSQIVNDFQKGDIAEGYSVSREKKESFPLTVTSAQKNPTAFYLCASREWGSYGYTFGSGTRLTVV.

A few counts support this clonotype. The rearrangement links TRBV29-1 to TRBJ2-7, with TRBD1 matching over 8 bases. CDR1 and CDR2 (germline): SQVTM, ANQGSEA. J lost 1 base, V lost 3 bases, and 5 bases had no gene match. The length of the CDR3 is 14 residues. The CDR3: CSVEGTGRSYEQYF. Here the CDR3 DNA reads TGCAGCGTTGAGGGGACAGGCAGGTCCTACGAGCAGTACTTC.

V and J are TRBV29-1 and TRBJ2-7; 7 nucleotides align to TRBD1. This CDR3 region has 12 residues. Looked up from germline, CDR1 is SQVTM and CDR2 is ANQGSEA. Germline trimming cut 6 bases from V and 2 bases from J; bases unmatched to any gene: 4. Written as DNA, the CDR3 is TGCAGCGTGGTCGGACAGGCCTACGAGCAGTACTTC. Protein sequence: CSVVGQAYEQYF.

This chain links TRBV29-1 with TRBJ2-7; 8 bases match TRBD1. V lost 7 bases to trimming and J lost 0 bases; unmatched junction nucleotides: 5. The germline CDR1 and CDR2 sequences are SQVTM and ANQGSEA. CDR3 size: 13 residues. CDR3 DNA sequence: TGCAGCGCCGGACAGGGATACTCCTACGAGCAGTACTTC. This translates into CSAGQGYSYEQYF.

Here the CDR3 reads CAISERDYEETQYF. DNA for the CDR3: TGTGCCATCAGTGAGAGAGACTACGAAGAGACCCAGTACTTC. The V gene is TRBV10-3, the J gene TRBJ2-5; D is perhaps TRBD2 (5 bases). This CDR3 contains 14 residues. Trimming cost V 2 bases and J 3 bases, with 10 bases left between them. Germline V CDR1 and CDR2: ENHRY, SYGVKD.

This clonotype was observed a single time. The rearrangement uses TRBV7-8 and TRBJ2-1, with D perhaps given as TRBD1 or TRBD2 (5 bases each). The V end was cut by 1 base, the J end by 8 bases, with 12 bases between. Germline-derived CDR1 and CDR2 are SGHVS and FQNEAQ. The CDR3 runs to 14 residues. Here the CDR3 reads CASSLGPGQDEQFF. CDR3 nucleotides: TGTGCCAGCAGCTTAGGTCCGGGGCAGGATGAGCAGTTCTTC. Complete variable domain (other parts from reference TRBV7-8 and TRBJ2-1): GAGVSQSPRYKVAKRGQDVALRCDPISGHVSLFWYQQALGQGPEFLTYFQNEAQLDKSGLPSDRFFAERPEGSVSTLKIQRTQQEDSAVYLCASSLGPGQDEQFFGPGTRLTVL.

This clonotype was picked up one time. The J gene is TRBJ1-1, the V gene TRBV4-3; D call uncertain. The CDR3 loop spans 14 amino acids. V lost 0 bases and J lost 4, with 9 bases in between. Germline-derived CDR1 and CDR2 are LGHNA and YSLEER. The CDR3 DNA reads TGCGCCAGCAGCCAAGATCCCCTCATCACTGAAGCTTTCTTT. Protein: CASSQDPLITEAFF.

The chain joins TRBV12-3 or TRBV12-4 to TRBJ1-1; no clear D gene. CDR3 length: 13 residues. V was trimmed by 5 bases and J by 1 base, leaving 8 bases between them. The chain's CDR3 is CASSNQPNTEAFF. As DNA, the CDR3 is TGTGCCAGCAGTAACCAACCGAACACTGAAGCTTTCTTT.

This chain connects TRBV6-5 to TRBJ2-5; D gene ambiguous. CDR1 and CDR2 (germline): MNHEY, SVGAGI. The CDR3 is 14 amino acids. The germline V and J ends were trimmed by 6 bases and 2 bases, with 13 bases remaining between them. CDR3 residues: CASSADLRQETQYF. CDR3 sequence (DNA): TGTGCCAGCAGCGCCGATCTCCGTCAAGAGACCCAGTACTTC.

This clonotype was observed a handful of times. J is TRBJ2-1 and V is TRBV27; D is uncertain. Trimming left V 6 bases short and J 5 bases short, with 5 bases between. This CDR3 is 11 amino acids long. Germline V lookup: CDR1 MNHEY, CDR2 SMNVEV (reference sequence). The CDR3 DNA reads as TGTGCCAGCAGGCTTAACAATGAGCAGTTCTTC. As protein: CASRLNNEQFF.

The V gene is TRBV27, the J gene TRBJ2-1; 9 positions agree with TRBD1. Looked up from germline, CDR1 is MNHEY and CDR2 is SMNVEV (reference sequence). V gave up 2 bases and J gave up 7 bases; unmatched junction bases: 6. CDR3 length: 15 amino acids. The CDR3 DNA is TGTGCCAGCAGTTTAGGGGGACAGGGATTGAATGAGCAGTTCTTC. Its protein product is CASSLGGQGLNEQFF.

The CDR3 DNA reads TGCAGCGGCCAGGACAGGGCGGGCAAAAACATTCAGTACTTC. Encoded protein: CSGQDRAGKNIQYF. The rearrangement links TRBV29-1 to TRBJ2-4; 8 bases map to TRBD1. CDR3 length: 14 residues. After removal of 7 bases from V and 3 bases from J, the junction contained 8 bases not matched to a gene. From germline, CDR1 is SQVTM and CDR2 ANQGSEA.

This clonotype appeared a few times. The chain is built from TRBV29-1 and TRBJ2-1; D not certain. This CDR3 contains 16 residues. Germline V CDR1 and CDR2: SQVTM, ANQGSEA. Trimming cost V 0 bases and J 8 bases, with 20 bases left between them. The CDR3 bases are TGCAGCGTTGAAGATCGATACAGATCCTCGGTGGATGAGCAGTTCTTC. Residues: CSVEDRYRSSVDEQFF.

The chain's CDR3 is CASGLRTYPSSGANVLTF. DNA for the CDR3: TGTGCTAGTGGTTTACGGACATATCCGAGCTCTGGGGCCAACGTCCTGACTTTC. The genes are TRBV12-5 and TRBJ2-6, with TRBD1 as a possible D gene (5 bases). V shed 3 bases and J shed 0 bases, with 15 bases lying between them. This CDR3 region has 18 residues. Per germline, CDR1 LGHNT and CDR2 FRNRAP.

The chain employs TRBV5-6 and TRBJ2-5; no clear D. This CDR3 comprises 15 residues. Germline CDR1 SGHDT, CDR2 YYEEEE. Trimming took 2 bases from V and 0 from J, leaving 11 bases between them. The CDR3, as DNA: TGTGCCAGCAGCTTAGTTCGGACGGACCAAGAGACCCAGTACTTC. This translates into CASSLVRTDQETQYF.

The chain carries TRBV6-5 and TRBJ2-7; the D is unclear. The CDR3 consists of 11 residues. Germline CDR1 is MNHEY and CDR2 is SVGAGI. V was cut by 11 bases and J by 2 bases, with 10 bases left in between. The CDR3 DNA sequence: TGTGCCGCCGGGCAGCCCTACGAGCAGTACTTC. Translation gives CAAGQPYEQYF.

The V gene is TRBV30, the J gene TRBJ2-7, with 7 positions matching TRBD2. The germline gives CDR1 GTSNPN, CDR2 SVGIG (reference sequence). Trimming cost V 3 bases and J 2 bases; bases outside gene matches: 10. This CDR3 is built from 15 residues. The CDR3 sequence is CAWRTTAGEAYEQYV. The CDR3 DNA sequence: TGTGCCTGGAGAACTACGGCGGGAGAGGCCTACGAGCAGTACGTC.

The V call is TRBV19, the J call TRBJ2-5, with D possibly being TRBD1 or TRBD2 (7 bases each). This CDR3 contains 15 residues. The germline V and J ends were trimmed by 7 bases and 2 bases, with 17 bases remaining between them. Germline V gene sequence: CDR1 LNHDA, CDR2 SQIVND (reference sequence). In nucleotides, the CDR3 is TGTGCCAGTACCCGCGGGGGACAGCAGCAAGAGACCCAGTACTTC. This gives the protein CASTRGGQQQETQYF.